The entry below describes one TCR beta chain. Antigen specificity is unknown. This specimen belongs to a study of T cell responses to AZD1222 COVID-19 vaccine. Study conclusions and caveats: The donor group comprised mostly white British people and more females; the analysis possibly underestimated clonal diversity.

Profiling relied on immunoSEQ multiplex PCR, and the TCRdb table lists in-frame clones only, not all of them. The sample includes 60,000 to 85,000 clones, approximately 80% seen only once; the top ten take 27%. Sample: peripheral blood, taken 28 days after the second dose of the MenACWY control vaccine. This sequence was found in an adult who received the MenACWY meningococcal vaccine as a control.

The CDR3: CASSKNRGWNEKLFF. In DNA form, the CDR3 reads TGTGCCAGCAGCAAAAACAGGGGTTGGAATGAAAAACTGTTTTTT. The J gene is TRBJ1-4, the V gene TRBV6-2 or TRBV6-3, with 7 nucleotides matching TRBD1. CDR3 length equals 15 residues. The germline CDR1 and CDR2 sequences are MNHEY and SVGEGT. The V gene end was trimmed by 6 bases and the J gene end by 5 bases; junction bases not matched to a gene: 9.